Listed here are 15 T cell receptor beta chains from one sample, sequenced in a study of T cell responses to AZD1222 COVID-19 vaccine (dated by TCRdb to the early 2020s). This specimen's time point label, interpreted: baseline before first vaccination. The method was the immunoSEQ multiplex PCR assay. TCRdb holds this immuneACCESS table with in-frame rearrangements only. Some clones are missing; in checked studies, unresolved V genes explain under half, and the rest has no known cause. This sample lists about 78,000 clones; about nine tenths were detected once. Roughly a quarter of the sample is in the top ten clones. Here the sequenced sample was peripheral blood, taken on day 0 of AZD1222 vaccination. Source of these receptors: an adult in good health.

The J gene is TRBJ1-2, the V gene TRBV30; 7 bases align to TRBD1. Per germline, CDR1 GTSNPN and CDR2 SVGIG (reference sequence). Losses at the gene ends were 6 bases for V and 1 base for J; bases not matched to a gene: 11. CDR3 size: 15 residues. DNA of the CDR3: TGTGCCTGCCCCTCCCCGACAGGGAGTAACTATGGCTACACCTTC. Translated: CACPSPTGSNYGYTF.

Concerning this clone itself: This sample includes further DNA sequences coding for the same CDR3. The chain recombines TRBV9 with TRBJ2-1; 11 bases are shared with TRBD2. The CDR3 runs 15 residues. Germline loops: CDR1 SGDLS, CDR2 YYNGEE. The trim removed 3 bases at V and 5 bases at J, leaving 4 bases unmatched. The CDR3: CASSAPGLADNEQFF. The CDR3, as DNA: TGTGCCAGCAGCGCACCGGGACTAGCGGACAATGAGCAGTTCTTC.

The chain has TRBV7-3 and TRBJ2-6; TRBD2 is a possible D gene (5 bases). This CDR3 spans 20 amino acids. V was cut by 5 bases and J by 1 base, with 24 bases left in between. Germline V gene data show CDR1 as SGHTA and CDR2 as FQGTGA. Here the CDR3 DNA reads TGTGCCAGCAGCCCCCGCGAAGCGGCCTGGATAGAGTCTGGGGCCAACGTCCTGACTTTC. Translated: CASSPREAAWIESGANVLTF.

The J gene is TRBJ1-4, the V gene TRBV5-8, with no clear D. This CDR3 region has 13 residues. Germline-derived CDR1 and CDR2 are SGHTS and YDEGEE. Trimming cost V 1 base and J 6 bases, with 7 bases left between them. The CDR3 sequence: CASSLRADEKLFF. In DNA, the CDR3 is TGTGCCAGCAGCTTGAGGGCCGATGAAAAACTGTTTTTT.

The chain employs TRBV6-1 and TRBJ1-1, with no clear D. With 1 base removed from V and 4 bases from J, the gap between germline ends came to 7 bases. The CDR3 totals 13 residues. Germline V lookup: CDR1 MNHNS, CDR2 SASEGT. CDR3 sequence reads: CASSEGRVTEAFF. The CDR3 region has the DNA TGTGCCAGCAGTGAAGGGCGGGTCACTGAAGCTTTCTTT.

The chain combines TRBV25-1 with TRBJ2-3; a possible D gene is TRBD2 (6 bases). V was shortened by 4 bases and J by 2 bases, with 19 bases between the two germline ends. The CDR3 runs 17 residues. In germline, CDR1 is MGHDK, CDR2 SYGVNS. CDR3 nucleotides: TGTGCCAGCAGTGCGGGAGCGCGAAGGCAGACCACAGATACGCAGTATTTT. Residues: CASSAGARRQTTDTQYF.

The chain combines TRBV5-8 with TRBJ1-5, with D unresolved. Trimming cost V 0 bases and J 2 bases, with 18 bases left between them. This CDR3 is built from 18 residues. CDR1 is SGHTS and CDR2 is YDEGEE in the germline V gene. CDR3: CASSLDYGVSSGNQPQHF. CDR3 coding DNA: TGTGCCAGCAGCTTGGATTATGGGGTATCTTCGGGCAATCAGCCCCAGCATTTT. Based on the CDR3 plus reference TRBV5-8 and TRBJ1-5, the full variable domain is EAGVTQSPTHLIKTRGQQATLRCSPISGHTSVYWYQQALGLGLQFLLWYDEGEERNRGNFPPRFSGRQFPNYSSELNVNALELEDSALYLCASSLDYGVSSGNQPQHFGDGTRLSIL.

The V call is TRBV6-5, the J call TRBJ2-3, with D possibly TRBD1 on 6 matching bases. The CDR3 loop spans 15 amino acids. CDR1 is MNHEY, CDR2 SVGAGI, per germline. V was trimmed by 8 bases and J by 6 bases, leaving 21 bases between them. CDR3 region: CASGETRGPGDTQYF. CDR3 DNA: TGTGCCAGCGGGGAGACCAGGGGTCCCGGGGATACGCAGTATTTT.

The V and J genes are TRBV20-1 and TRBJ1-5; 7 bases are a match to TRBD1. Losses at the gene ends were 3 bases for V and 3 bases for J; bases not matched to a gene: 5. CDR1 DFQATT and CDR2 SNEGSKA come from the germline V gene (reference sequence). The CDR3 sequence is 14 residues long. The CDR3 nucleotides read TGCAGTGCTAGTTTAGGACAGGACAATCAGCCCCAGCATTTT. Translating gives CSASLGQDNQPQHF.

V gene TRBV9 combines with J gene TRBJ2-4; D possibly corresponds to TRBD1 (6 bases). Germline CDR1 SGDLS, CDR2 YYNGEE. Trimming stripped 2 bases from V and 1 base from J, with 10 bases between. The CDR3 is 15 amino acids. CDR3 sequence: CASSVGGAAKNIQYF. The DNA for the CDR3 is TGTGCCAGCAGCGTTGGGGGCGCGGCCAAAAACATTCAGTACTTC.

This chain uses TRBV7-2 with TRBJ2-7; no definite D call. V gave up 5 bases and J gave up 6 bases, with 14 bases separating them. Germline V CDR1 and CDR2: SGHTA, FQGNSA. This CDR3 spans 13 amino acids. DNA of the CDR3: TGTGCCAGCAGCCAAGGGATATCCGGCGAGCAGTACTTC. Translating it yields CASSQGISGEQYF.

The chain couples TRBV5-1 to TRBJ1-1, with 11 bases that match TRBD1. The CDR3 spans 14 residues. The germline gives CDR1 SGHRS, CDR2 YFSETQ. V lost 6 bases and J lost 5; bases outside the gene matches: 6. DNA of the CDR3: TGCGCCAGCAAACCGGGACAGGGGGGAACTGAAGCTTTCTTT. It encodes CASKPGQGGTEAFF.

The chain links TRBV9 to TRBJ1-3; TRBD1 agrees at 7 bases. The CDR3 has 18 amino acids. Germline lookup yields CDR1 SGDLS and CDR2 YYNGEE. J was trimmed by 0 bases and V by 0 bases; bases with no gene match: 9. This CDR3 reads CASSVELRGPDSGNTIYF. The CDR3 DNA reads TGTGCCAGCAGCGTAGAATTGAGGGGGCCGGACTCTGGAAACACCATATATTTT.

V gene TRBV28 combines with J gene TRBJ2-1, with 10 bases that match TRBD2. CDR1 is MDHEN, CDR2 SYDVKM, per germline. The V segment lost 6 bases and the J segment 8 bases; nucleotides outside the gene matches: 13. This CDR3 is built from 16 residues. This CDR3 is CASSPALAGVRYEQFF. CDR3 sequence (DNA): TGTGCCAGCAGCCCTGCCCTAGCGGGAGTTAGGTATGAGCAGTTCTTC.

This clone has just a few counts. This chain links TRBV4-2 with TRBJ2-3; TRBD2 might be the D (6 bases). The CDR3 runs 17 residues. The V gene's germline CDR1 is LGHNA and CDR2 YNFKEQ. V shed 1 base and J shed 3 bases, with 17 bases lying between them. In DNA form, the CDR3 reads TGTGCCAGCAGCCAAGGGGTACTAGCTTCATGGACAGATACGCAGTATTTT. The encoded protein is CASSQGVLASWTDTQYF.